These 32 T cell receptor beta chains were all obtained from the same sample, sequenced in a study of blood T cells in healthy people across ages (dated by TCRdb to about 2015). Receptor libraries were prepared by 5' RACE. Sequencing took place on an Illumina HiSeq 2500. A second about 7 to 11 cycle PCR used a sample-barcoded 5' primer and a J-beta primer mix. Starting from the raw public reads, TCRdb applied fastp trimming at Q25, assembled clones with MiXCR and retained in-frame beta chains. Here each entry gathers all rows of one CDR3 protein and keeps the most common genes and DNA. Here the sample has 1.5 million to 2 million distinct CDR3 sequences; 28% occur a single time. The ten top clones hold approximately 7.7% of the sample. The sample taken for sequencing was blood. All receptors derive from a woman under 40 in good health.

This clonotype was observed a few times. CDR3 sequence: CASSISGQGSDEQFF. CDR3 nucleotides: TGTGCCAGCAGCATATCGGGACAGGGGAGCGATGAGCAGTTCTTC. The chain uses TRBV11-2 and TRBJ2-1; 10 bases agree with TRBD1. V lost 5 bases, J lost 8 bases, and 9 bases stayed unmatched. The CDR3 extends over 15 amino acids. The V gene's germline CDR1 is SGHAT and CDR2 FQNNGV.

This clonotype was seen only a few times. This chain links TRBV15 with TRBJ2-1; 8 bases fit TRBD1. This CDR3 has 15 amino acids. Trimming at V came to 0 bases and at J to 13 bases, leaving 11 bases not matched to a gene. The germline gives CDR1 LNHNV, CDR2 YYDKDF (reference sequence). The CDR3 nucleotides read TGTGCCACCAGCAGAGATGGACAGGGCGGGGAGACCCAGTTCTTC. It specifies CATSRDGQGGETQFF.

This clonotype has more than one count but fewer than ten. The rearrangement links TRBV7-2 to TRBJ1-2; D remains unclear. Looked up from germline, CDR1 is SGHTA and CDR2 is FQGNSA. The CDR3 is 16 residues long. V was pared by 5 bases and J by 0 bases, with 16 bases between. CDR3 DNA sequence: TGTGCCAGCAGCCCCGCCACGGACGGAACTAACTATGGCTACACCTTC. Its translation: CASSPATDGTNYGYTF.

This chain links TRBV3-1 with TRBJ2-5; 10 bases match TRBD1. The DNA end favors TRBJ2-7, so the J call may be wrong. CDR1 and CDR2 (germline): LGHDT, YNNKEL (reference sequence). CDR3 length: 17 amino acids. The CDR3 sequence: CASSQGGPGQGSGEQYF. DNA of the CDR3: TGTGCCAGCAGCCAAGGGGGGCCGGGACAGGGGTCAGGCGAGCAGTACTTC.

A few counts support this clonotype. CDR3 DNA: TGTGCCAGCAGCAAATCGCAGGTTAGCGATGAGCAGTTCTTC. Its translation is CASSKSQVSDEQFF. V is TRBV11-2 and J is TRBJ2-1; a weak D match, TRBD2 (5 bases). V was pared by 5 bases and J by 8 bases, with 16 bases between. This CDR3 contains 14 residues. Germline V CDR1 and CDR2: SGHAT, FQNNGV.

The chain employs TRBV3-1 and TRBJ1-6; tentative D call: TRBD1 (5 bases). The V end lost 4 bases, the J end lost 7 bases, and 11 bases lay between the germline ends. Germline V gene lookup returns CDR1 LGHDT and CDR2 YNNKEL (reference sequence). The CDR3 has 14 amino acids. CDR3 loop: CASSPSGLNSPLHF. Written as DNA, the CDR3 is TGTGCCAGCAGCCCCTCGGGGCTCAATTCACCCCTCCACTTT.

The rearrangement links TRBV11-2 to TRBJ2-7; D gene uncertain. This CDR3 has 14 amino acids. Trimming shortened V by 0 bases and J by 3 bases, and 9 bases separated the two germline ends. The germline V gene has CDR1 SGHAT and CDR2 FQNNGV. For the CDR3, the DNA is TGTGCCAGCAGCTTAGAGGTCACAAACTACGAGCAGTACTTC. It yields the protein CASSLEVTNYEQYF.

This clonotype was observed a handful of times. DNA of the CDR3: TGCAGCGTGAAGCTCACAGGGGGGCGGTTCACTGAAGCTTTCTTT. Amino acid sequence: CSVKLTGGRFTEAFF. The J gene is TRBJ1-1, the V gene TRBV29-1; TRBD1 matches at 8 bases. The V segment lost 6 bases and the J segment 4 bases; nucleotides outside the gene matches: 13. This CDR3 is 15 amino acids long. CDR1 and CDR2 (germline): SQVTM, ANQGSEA.

This clonotype was counted many times. The chain employs TRBV5-5 and TRBJ2-1; 8 bases agree with TRBD1. The CDR3 is 17 residues long. Germline assignment: CDR1 SGHKS and CDR2 YYEKEE (reference sequence). Trimming removed 5 bases from V and 5 bases from J; junction bases left unmatched: 15. The chain's CDR3 is CASSPGATGVGNNEQFF. DNA for the CDR3: TGTGCCAGCAGTCCCGGAGCGACAGGGGTAGGGAACAATGAGCAGTTCTTC.

This rearrangement joins TRBV10-3 to TRBJ2-1; D remains ambiguous. The CDR3 covers 13 residues. The ends were cut back, 4 bases at V and 6 bases at J, with 10 bases in the middle. Germline CDR1 and CDR2: ENHRY and SYGVKD. The CDR3 region is CAISGWLVNEQFF. In nucleotides, the CDR3 is TGTGCCATCAGTGGGTGGTTAGTCAATGAGCAGTTCTTC.

The V gene is TRBV7-2, the J gene TRBJ2-2; TRBD2 matches at 8 bases. Germline CDR1 SGHTA, CDR2 FQGNSA. J lost 5 bases, V lost 4 bases, and 9 bases had no gene match. This CDR3 has 16 residues. The CDR3 is CASSSHAGGPTGELFF. DNA for the CDR3: TGTGCCAGCAGCTCCCACGCGGGAGGCCCAACCGGGGAGCTGTTTTTT.

The sample holds a few counts of this clonotype. This chain joins TRBV7-9 and TRBJ1-1, with D unresolved. V was shortened by 5 bases and J by 4 bases, with 11 bases between the two germline ends. Germline CDR1 and CDR2: SEHNR and FQNEAQ (reference sequence). This CDR3 is 13 amino acids long. CDR3 coding DNA: TGTGCCAGCAGCCCAGAGGCAGTCACTGAAGCTTTCTTT. It codes for CASSPEAVTEAFF.

This chain joins TRBV6-6 and TRBJ2-5; 8 nucleotides match TRBD1. V dropped 5 bases and J dropped 4; count of bases not matched to a gene: 9. The CDR3 runs to 15 residues. The germline V gene has CDR1 MNHNY and CDR2 SVGAGI (reference sequence). In nucleotides, the CDR3 is TGTGCCAGCAGTAGCACGACAGGGGCGCGAGAGACCCAGTACTTC. This translates into CASSSTTGARETQYF.

This clonotype was counted ten times or more. The genes are TRBV12-3 or TRBV12-4 and TRBJ1-2; possibly TRBD1 for D (6 bases). V lost 5 bases and J lost 2, with 12 bases in between. CDR3 size: 14 residues. Here the CDR3 DNA reads TGTGCCAGCAGTCCACGGACAGCCAACTATGGCTACACCTTC. Its translation: CASSPRTANYGYTF.

With regard to this clonotype: One end of the junction fails to match germline, which may point to a read error. V usage is TRBV7-9 and J usage is TRBJ2-1; 7 positions match TRBD2. The CDR3 runs 14 residues. Germline V lookup: CDR1 SEHNR, CDR2 FQNEAQ (reference sequence). The CDR3 is CASGLGGRGNEQFF. As DNA, the CDR3 is TGTGCCAGCGGCTTGGGGGGGAGAGGGAATGAGCAGTTCTTC.

This clonotype was detected only a few times. The chain joins TRBV12-3 or TRBV12-4 to TRBJ2-7, with 7 nucleotides matching TRBD1. J lost 1 base, V lost 5 bases, and 5 bases had no gene match. CDR3 length: 14 residues. The CDR3 is CASSEVRGSYEQYF. The CDR3, as DNA: TGTGCCAGCAGTGAGGTCAGGGGGTCCTACGAGCAGTACTTC.

This clonotype was seen a few times. This chain uses TRBV5-1 with TRBJ2-3; D may be TRBD2 (5 bases). Trimming took off 0 bases at V and 5 bases at J, with 22 bases between the two ends. Germline V lookup: CDR1 SGHRS, CDR2 YFSETQ. This CDR3 is 18 amino acids long. The CDR3: CASSLGARGSGVGDTQYF. The CDR3 DNA reads TGCGCCAGCAGCTTGGGGGCGCGTGGTTCCGGGGTCGGAGATACGCAGTATTTT.

This clonotype was observed a handful of times. One junction end does not reproduce the germline sequence, and a read error may be involved. The V call is TRBV10-1, the J call TRBJ2-2; D remains unclear. Germline V gene data show CDR1 as WNHNN and CDR2 as SYGVQD (reference sequence). This CDR3 is 13 amino acids long. Here the CDR3 DNA reads TGCCCCAGCAGTGCTAGTCGGACCGGGGAGCTGTTTTTT. Residues: CPSSASRTGELFF.

The rearrangement joins TRBV6-5 to TRBJ1-3; no definite D call. Trimming shortened V by 6 bases and J by 3 bases, and 6 bases separated the two germline ends. The CDR3 totals 12 residues. Germline-derived CDR1 and CDR2 are MNHEY and SVGAGI. The CDR3 DNA reads TGTGCCAGCAGGGCTGGTGGAAACACCATATATTTT. Its protein product is CASRAGGNTIYF.

CDR3 nucleotide sequence: TGTGCCAGCATGTTTGGGACGGGCAACTATGGCTACACCTTC. Protein product: CASMFGTGNYGYTF. The rearrangement joins TRBV7-9 to TRBJ1-2, with D perhaps TRBD1 (5 bases). The germline V gene encodes CDR1 SEHNR and CDR2 FQNEAQ (reference sequence). CDR3 length: 14 residues. V was pared by 7 bases and J by 2 bases, with 14 bases between.

The V gene is TRBV24-1, the J gene TRBJ2-3, with D unresolved. The CDR3 contains 15 residues. CDR1 is KGHDR and CDR2 is SFDVKD in the germline V gene. The V end was cut by 3 bases, the J end by 8 bases, with 17 bases between. The CDR3, as DNA: TGTGCCACCAGTGATGCATACCGACCCGTCACTACGCAGTATTTT. This sequence encodes CATSDAYRPVTTQYF.

This clonotype occurred many times. The J gene is TRBJ2-3, the V gene TRBV29-1; possibly TRBD2 for D (5 bases). This CDR3 is 16 amino acids long. Looked up from germline, CDR1 is SQVTM and CDR2 is ANQGSEA. The germline V and J ends were trimmed by 2 bases and 0 bases, with 15 bases remaining between them. CDR3 in amino acids: CSVEFSGLASTDTQYF. The DNA of the CDR3 is TGCAGCGTTGAATTTTCGGGATTAGCTAGCACAGATACGCAGTATTTT.

This chain joins TRBV18 and TRBJ2-1; 9 bases line up with TRBD2. CDR1 is KGHSH, CDR2 LQKENI, per germline. The trim removed 3 bases at V and 0 bases at J, leaving 6 bases unmatched. The CDR3 runs to 17 residues. The CDR3 region has the DNA TGTGCCAGCTCACCCCAACCGGGACTAGCCTCCTACAATGAGCAGTTCTTC. This codes for CASSPQPGLASYNEQFF.

Turning to this clonotype: Being one base from a much bigger clone, this may be a read error. The gene calls are TRBV6-1 and TRBJ2-4; D not certain. The tail of the sequence fits TRBJ2-7 better, so the J call may be wrong. There are 12 residues in the CDR3. Germline values: CDR1 MNHNS, CDR2 SASEGT. The CDR3: CASSEWPYEQYF. The CDR3 bases are TGTGCCAGCAGTGAATGGCCCTACGAGCAGTACTTC.

The V gene is TRBV20-1, the J gene TRBJ1-2, with D possibly being TRBD1 (5 bases). The length of the CDR3 is 15 residues. Trimming shortened V by 0 bases and J by 1 base, and 12 bases separated the two germline ends. Germline CDR1 DFQATT, CDR2 SNEGSKA (reference sequence). CDR3 in amino acids: CSARDRRGYNYGYTF. CDR3 nucleotides: TGCAGTGCTAGAGATCGAAGGGGTTATAACTATGGCTACACCTTC.

This clonotype showed up just a few times. This chain uses TRBV5-1 with TRBJ2-1; the match to TRBD2 covers 13 bases. The length of the CDR3 is 16 residues. Germline V gene sequence: CDR1 SGHRS, CDR2 YFSETQ. J gave up 9 bases and V 4 bases, and 10 bases lay outside the gene matches. The CDR3 region is CASSTAGTSGVGEQFF. CDR3 sequence (DNA): TGCGCCAGCAGCACAGCAGGGACTAGCGGGGTGGGTGAGCAGTTCTTC.

The gene calls are TRBV5-1 and TRBJ2-5; a possible D gene is TRBD2 (6 bases). V lost 5 bases and J 3 bases, leaving 17 bases between the germline ends. This CDR3 is built from 15 residues. Germline CDR1 and CDR2: SGHRS and YFSETQ. CDR3 in amino acids: CASRMPGTAEETQYF. In DNA form, the CDR3 reads TGCGCCAGCAGAATGCCCGGGACTGCGGAAGAGACCCAGTACTTC.

Here the CDR3 reads CASSGGTHEETQYF. The CDR3 nucleotides are TGTGCCAGCAGTGGAGGGACGCACGAAGAGACCCAGTACTTC. The V call is TRBV6-1, the J call TRBJ2-5; D may be TRBD1 or TRBD2 (5 bases each). V was trimmed by 4 bases and J by 3 bases, leaving 12 bases between them. Germline assignment: CDR1 MNHNS and CDR2 SASEGT. The CDR3 is 14 amino acids.

This clonotype was counted many times. The rearrangement links TRBV9 to TRBJ2-7, with 9 positions matching TRBD1. V was clipped by 4 bases and J by 0 bases; unmatched bases: 5. The CDR3 totals 15 residues. Germline-derived CDR1 and CDR2 are SGDLS and YYNGEE. CDR3 in amino acids: CASSRQGGSSYEQYF. The CDR3 nucleotides read TGTGCCAGCAGCAGACAGGGGGGGAGCTCCTACGAGCAGTACTTC.

V gene TRBV12-3 or TRBV12-4 combines with J gene TRBJ2-5, with D tentatively TRBD1 or TRBD2 (5 bases each). Trimming left V 8 bases short and J 4 bases short, with 11 bases between. CDR3 length equals 12 residues. The CDR3 is CASVGETETQYF. CDR3 nucleotide sequence: TGTGCCAGCGTGGGGGAGACAGAGACCCAGTACTTC.

V gene TRBV6-6 combines with J gene TRBJ1-2; 7 bases line up with TRBD1. V lost 6 bases, J lost 4 bases, and 11 bases stayed unmatched. Per the germline V gene, CDR1 is MNHNY and CDR2 is SVGAGI (reference sequence). This CDR3 region has 15 residues. The CDR3 DNA reads TGTGCCAGCAGGGAGGGGGCGACGGGGCTCTATGGCTACACCTTC. This sequence encodes CASREGATGLYGYTF.

This chain joins TRBV11-2 and TRBJ2-1; 10 nucleotides match TRBD2. V shed 5 bases and J 7 bases; nucleotides not matched to a gene: 14. Germline V gene data show CDR1 as SGHAT and CDR2 as FQNNGV. CDR3 length equals 17 residues. CDR3 nucleotide sequence: TGTGCCAGCAGCCCTAGGAACGGCCTAGCGGGAGAGAATGAGCAGTTCTTC. This codes for CASSPRNGLAGENEQFF.